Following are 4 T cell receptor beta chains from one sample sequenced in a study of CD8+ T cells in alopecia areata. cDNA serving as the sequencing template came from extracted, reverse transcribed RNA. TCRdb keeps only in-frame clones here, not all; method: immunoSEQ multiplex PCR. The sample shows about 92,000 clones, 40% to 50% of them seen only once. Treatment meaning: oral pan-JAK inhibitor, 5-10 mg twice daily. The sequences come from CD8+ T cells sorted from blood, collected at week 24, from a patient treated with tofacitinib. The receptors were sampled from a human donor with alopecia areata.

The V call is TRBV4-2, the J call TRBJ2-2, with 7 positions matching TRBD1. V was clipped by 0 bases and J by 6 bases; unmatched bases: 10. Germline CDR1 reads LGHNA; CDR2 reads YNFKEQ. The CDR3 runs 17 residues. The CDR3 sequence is CASSQDRFDRESGELFF. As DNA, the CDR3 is TGTGCCAGCAGCCAAGACCGTTTTGACAGGGAATCCGGGGAGCTGTTTTTT.

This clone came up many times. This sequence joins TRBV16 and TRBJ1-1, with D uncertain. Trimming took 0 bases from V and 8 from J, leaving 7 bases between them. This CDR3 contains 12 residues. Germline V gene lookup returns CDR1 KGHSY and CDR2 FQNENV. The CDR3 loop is CASSQSMAEAFF. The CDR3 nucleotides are TGTGCCAGCAGCCAATCGATGGCCGAAGCTTTCTTT.

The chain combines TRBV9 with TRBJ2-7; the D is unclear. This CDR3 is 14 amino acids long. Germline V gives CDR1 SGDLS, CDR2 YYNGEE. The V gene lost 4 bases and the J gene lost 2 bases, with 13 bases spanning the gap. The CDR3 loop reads CASSNLDRTYEQYF. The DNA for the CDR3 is TGTGCCAGCAGCAATTTAGACCGAACCTACGAGCAGTACTTC.

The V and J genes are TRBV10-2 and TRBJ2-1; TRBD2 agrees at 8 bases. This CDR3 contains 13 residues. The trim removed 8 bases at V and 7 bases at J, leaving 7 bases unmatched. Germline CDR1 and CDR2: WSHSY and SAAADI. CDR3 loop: CASSGGRGNEQFF. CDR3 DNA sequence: TGCGCCAGCTCGGGAGGGCGAGGGAATGAGCAGTTCTTC.